The rows below give T cell receptor beta chains drawn from one sample of a study of CXCR3-negative and CXCR3-positive naive CD8 T cells. TCRdb re-called the 5' RACE reads; every CDR3 protein appears as one record, without DNA. The sample table includes about 40,000 distinct CDR3 sequences. Sequencing was carried out using memory CD8+ T cells from blood. Receptors were obtained from a human donor in good health. Some clones in this sample may be carry-over from other donors' samples. Both conserved end residues are part of each CDR3. Where a row states a size, it is once, few, many or the class of an expanded clone; other rows omit it.

V gene: TRBV6-4; J gene: TRBJ2-2; clone size: medium-sized; CDR3 protein: CASSDSTSPGELFF
V gene: TRBV6-2/TRBV6-3; J gene: TRBJ1-4; clone size: NA; CDR3 protein: CASSIRTGGMEKLFF
V gene: TRBV7-7; J gene: TRBJ2-5; clone size: NA; CDR3 protein: CASSPWTVGGGLGQETQYF
V gene: TRBV28; J gene: TRBJ2-6; clone size: NA; CDR3 protein: CASSFVDRGSGANVLTF
V gene: TRBV20-1; J gene: TRBJ2-7; clone size: NA; CDR3 protein: CSASIGTSGAEYF
V gene: TRBV6-2/TRBV6-3; J gene: TRBJ2-5; clone size: NA; CDR3 protein: CASSYGLLQETQYF
V gene: TRBV4-3; J gene: TRBJ2-7; clone size: NA; CDR3 protein: CASSLTASYEQYF
V gene: TRBV7-2; J gene: TRBJ2-7; clone size: NA; CDR3 protein: CASSLAHELYF
V gene: TRBV14; J gene: TRBJ2-5; clone size: NA; CDR3 protein: CASSQAQETQYF
V gene: TRBV15; J gene: TRBJ2-1; clone size: NA; CDR3 protein: CATSRDTHPDNEQFF
V gene: TRBV19; J gene: TRBJ2-1; clone size: medium-sized; CDR3 protein: CASTPGQSSYNEQFF
V gene: TRBV5-1; J gene: TRBJ2-2; clone size: NA; CDR3 protein: CASSLARRESTGELFF
V gene: TRBV25-1; J gene: TRBJ2-1; clone size: NA; CDR3 protein: CASSPSDRVAYNEQFF
V gene: TRBV5-1; J gene: TRBJ2-7; clone size: NA; CDR3 protein: CASSFSAALSYEQYF
V gene: TRBV20-1; J gene: TRBJ2-1; clone size: NA; CDR3 protein: CSARPDRGPYNEQFF
V gene: TRBV4-1; J gene: TRBJ2-7; clone size: NA; CDR3 protein: CASSQDRASYEQYF
V gene: TRBV6-2/TRBV6-3; J gene: TRBJ1-6; clone size: NA; CDR3 protein: CASSWEHRPNSPLHF
V gene: TRBV15; J gene: TRBJ2-7; clone size: NA; CDR3 protein: CATAGTGRYEQYF
V gene: TRBV7-3; J gene: TRBJ2-1; clone size: NA; CDR3 protein: CASSLTTSPYNEQFF
V gene: TRBV28; J gene: TRBJ2-1; clone size: NA; CDR3 protein: CASSFKGFYNEQFF
V gene: TRBV15; J gene: TRBJ2-7; clone size: medium-sized; CDR3 protein: CATSSRGDSYEQYF
V gene: TRBV20-1; J gene: TRBJ2-3; clone size: NA; CDR3 protein: CSASSQDIGSWDTQYF
V gene: TRBV13; J gene: TRBJ2-3; clone size: NA; CDR3 protein: CASSSLASSSTDTQYF
V gene: TRBV7-8; J gene: TRBJ2-1; clone size: NA; CDR3 protein: CASSLAFGQDGDEQFF
V gene: TRBV15; J gene: TRBJ2-7; clone size: NA; CDR3 protein: CATSGDRDNFYEQYF
V gene: TRBV6-1; J gene: TRBJ2-7; clone size: NA; CDR3 protein: CASSEPGQGNEQYF
V gene: TRBV6-5; J gene: TRBJ1-4; clone size: NA; CDR3 protein: CASSQTGAQNEKLFF
V gene: TRBV4-2; J gene: TRBJ2-1; clone size: NA; CDR3 protein: CASSQAGLENEQFF
V gene: TRBV29-1; J gene: TRBJ2-2; clone size: NA; CDR3 protein: CSVAPGQGIGVGELFF
V gene: TRBV6-5; J gene: TRBJ2-7; clone size: NA; CDR3 protein: CASSYVQGYYEQYF
V gene: TRBV9; J gene: TRBJ2-2; clone size: NA; CDR3 protein: CASSATPDYANTGELFF
V gene: TRBV6-1; J gene: TRBJ1-5; clone size: NA; CDR3 protein: CASRVRDYSNQPQHF
V gene: TRBV6-2/TRBV6-3; J gene: TRBJ2-7; clone size: NA; CDR3 protein: CASVSRTVGFREWSYEQYF